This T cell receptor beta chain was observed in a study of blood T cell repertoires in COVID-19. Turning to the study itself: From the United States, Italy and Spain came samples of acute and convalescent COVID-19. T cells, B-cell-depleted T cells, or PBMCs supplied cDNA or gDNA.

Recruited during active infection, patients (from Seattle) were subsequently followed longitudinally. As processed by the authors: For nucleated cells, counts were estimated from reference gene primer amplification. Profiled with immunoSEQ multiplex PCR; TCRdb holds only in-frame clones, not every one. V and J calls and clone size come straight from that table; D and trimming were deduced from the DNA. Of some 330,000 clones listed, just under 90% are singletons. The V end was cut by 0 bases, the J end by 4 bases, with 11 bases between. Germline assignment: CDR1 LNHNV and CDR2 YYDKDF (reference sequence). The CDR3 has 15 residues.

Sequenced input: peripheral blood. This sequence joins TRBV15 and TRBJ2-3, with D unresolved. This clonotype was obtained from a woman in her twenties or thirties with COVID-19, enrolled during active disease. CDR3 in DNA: TGTGCCACCAGCAGAGAAGGCCAGGCCCCAGATACGCAGTATTTT. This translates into CATSREGQAPDTQYF.